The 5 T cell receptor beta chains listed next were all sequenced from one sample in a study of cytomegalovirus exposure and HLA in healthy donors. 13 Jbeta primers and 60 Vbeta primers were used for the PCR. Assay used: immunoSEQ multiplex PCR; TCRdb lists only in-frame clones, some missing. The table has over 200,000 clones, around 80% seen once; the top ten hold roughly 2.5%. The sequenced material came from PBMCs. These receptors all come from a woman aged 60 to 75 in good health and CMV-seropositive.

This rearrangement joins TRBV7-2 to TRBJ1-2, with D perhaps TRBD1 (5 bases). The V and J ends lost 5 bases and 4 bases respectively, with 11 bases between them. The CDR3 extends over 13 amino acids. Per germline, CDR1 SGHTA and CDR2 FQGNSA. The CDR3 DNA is TGTGCCAGCAGCCCTGACAGTAGCTATGGCTACACCTTC. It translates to CASSPDSSYGYTF.

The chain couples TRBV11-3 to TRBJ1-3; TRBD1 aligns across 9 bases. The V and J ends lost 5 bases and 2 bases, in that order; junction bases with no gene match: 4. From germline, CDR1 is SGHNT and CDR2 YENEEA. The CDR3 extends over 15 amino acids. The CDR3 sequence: CASSKGQGTGNTIYF. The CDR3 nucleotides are TGTGCCAGCAGCAAAGGACAGGGGACTGGAAACACCATATATTTT.

CDR3 bases: TGTGCCAGCAGCTTCGGGACAGGGTCGCACGAGCAGTACTTC. This gives the protein CASSFGTGSHEQYF. The chain carries TRBV7-2 and TRBJ2-7; TRBD1 agrees at 9 bases. Germline-derived CDR1 and CDR2 are SGHTA and FQGNSA. Germline trimming cut 3 bases from V and 5 bases from J; bases unmatched to any gene: 5. The CDR3 totals 14 residues.

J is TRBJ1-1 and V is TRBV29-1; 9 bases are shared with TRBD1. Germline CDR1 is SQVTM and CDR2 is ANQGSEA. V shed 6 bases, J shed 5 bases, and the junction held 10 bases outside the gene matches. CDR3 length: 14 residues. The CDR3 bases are TGCAGCGTGCCCCCCAACAGGGGGCATACTGAAGCTTTCTTT. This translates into CSVPPNRGHTEAFF.

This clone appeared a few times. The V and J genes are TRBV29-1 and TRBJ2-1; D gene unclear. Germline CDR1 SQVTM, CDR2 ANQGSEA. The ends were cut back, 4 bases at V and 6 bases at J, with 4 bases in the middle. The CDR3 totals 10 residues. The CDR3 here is CSVAVNEQFF. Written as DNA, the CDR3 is TGCAGCGTTGCTGTCAATGAGCAGTTCTTC.